This section outlines one T cell receptor beta chain sequence together with its context. The V gene end was trimmed by 6 bases and the J gene end by 2 bases; junction bases not matched to a gene: 8. This CDR3 has 15 residues. Per germline, CDR1 LNHDA and CDR2 SQIVND (reference sequence). This entry comes from a study of technical replicates of blood from several donors. The repertoire was sequenced with immunoSEQ multiplex PCR; TCRdb's copy has only in-frame clones and lacks some. The data show about 93,000 clones, around 96% seen once. The sequenced sample consisted of T cells isolated from PBMCs. The sequence derives from a human donor in good health. The chain carries TRBV19 and TRBJ2-7; the match to TRBD2 covers 9 bases. CDR3 sequence reads: CASSRLAETTYEQYF. CDR3 DNA: TGTGCCAGTAGCAGACTAGCGGAGACAACCTACGAGCAGTACTTC.